The present T cell receptor (beta chain) was sequenced within a study of shared clonotypes between healthy human individuals. At the level of the study: Donors consisted of a couple of women and a few men between 18 and 49.

This CDR3 has 15 residues. Germline-derived CDR1 and CDR2 are SGHRS and YFSETQ. Trimming removed 4 bases from V and 4 bases from J; junction bases left unmatched: 5. Each unsorted PBMC replicate got 300 ng genomic DNA, around 30,000 genomes. Original processing methods: ImmunoSEQ only sent back junction sequences with no quality scores, so filtering was done differently. Assay used: immunoSEQ multiplex PCR; TCRdb lists only in-frame clones, some missing. The V and J calls and the clone size are those of that table, but D and trimming were determined from the DNA. The repertoire holds some 490,000 clones, with 78% as singletons. As concerns this clone: Its antigen remains unidentified.

Study-wide results and caveats: The study sampled only blood, and tissue repertoires likely differ.

The sequencing sample was made of PBMCs. The J gene is TRBJ1-3, the V gene TRBV5-1, with TRBD1 matching 10 bases. This TCR derives from a woman aged 40 to 49 in good health. Some clones in this sample may be carry-over from other donors' samples. CDR3 residues: CASSKDRGTGNTIYF. The CDR3 nucleotides are TGCGCCAGCAGCAAGGACAGGGGGACCGGAAACACCATATATTTT.